This is a list of T cell receptor beta chains from one sample in a study of early T cells in non-severe SARS-CoV-2 infection. TCRdb ran MiXCR on the 5' RACE reads and lists one entry per CDR3 protein. In the table there are 25,000 to 30,000 distinct CDR3 sequences, around 5% of which are singletons. Source material: whole blood. These receptors were collected from an adult who was a healthcare worker with PCR-confirmed SARS-CoV-2 infection or an uninfected control (not recorded which). The CDR3 runs from the conserved cysteine through the conserved F or W. The D gene is left open where the match is weak. Part of the rows lack a size; the others show once, few, many or a class for expanded clones.

>TRBV4-2|few|NA|TRBJ2-2
TGTGCCAGCAGCCAAGAAGGAGCGGTGAACACCGGGGAGCTGTTTTTT
CASSQEGAVNTGELFF
>TRBV4-3|NA|NA|TRBJ1-1
TGCGCCAGCAGCCTCCCCCCGGCAGGGTCGAACACTGAAGCTTTCTTT
CASSLPPAGSNTEAFF
>TRBV7-9|many|NA|TRBJ2-1
TGTGCCAGCAGCTTAGGAGTTTCGGGAAGCCTACCCAATGAGCAGTTCTTC
CASSLGVSGSLPNEQFF
>TRBV10-3|NA|NA|TRBJ2-7
TGTGCCGCATCCGAGGGGCGGTCTTCCTACGAGCAGTACTTC
CAASEGRSSYEQYF
>TRBV6-5|NA|NA|TRBJ2-7
TGTGCCAGCAGTCCCTCGGGCATAGCCTACGAGCAGTACTTC
CASSPSGIAYEQYF
>TRBV4-3|many|NA|TRBJ2-3
TGCGCCAGCAGCCAGGGTAGCTCCCCAGATACGCAGTATTTT
CASSQGSSPDTQYF
>TRBV6-5|NA|NA|TRBJ2-2
TGTGCCAGCAGGCGACAGGCCGGGGAGCTGTTTTTT
CASRRQAGELFF
>TRBV25-1|many|NA|TRBJ1-2
TGTGCCAGCAGTCGACGGGGAGCTTTATATGGCTACACCTTC
CASSRRGALYGYTF
>TRBV10-3|many|NA|TRBJ2-3
TGTGCCATCAGTGCGACAGATACGCAGTATTTT
CAISATDTQYF
>TRBV12-3/TRBV12-4|NA|NA|TRBJ2-2
TGTGCCAGCAGCGGACTGGCGTTGTGGACCGGGGAGCTGTTTTTT
CASSGLALWTGELFF
>TRBV6-2/TRBV6-3|medium-sized|TRBD2|TRBJ2-7
TGTGCCAGCAGGGCGGGGGACGCCTACGAGCAGTACTTC
CASRAGDAYEQYF
>TRBV6-1|few|NA|TRBJ2-1
TGTGCCAGCAGTGAAGGGAGCGGAGGGGGTTACAATGAGCAGTTCTTC
CASSEGSGGGYNEQFF
>TRBV28|NA|NA|TRBJ1-5
TGTGCCAGCAGTTTGTATCGGGGCAGTAATCAGCCCCAGCATTTT
CASSLYRGSNQPQHF
>TRBV29-1|many|NA|TRBJ2-7
TGCAGCGTTGTACCGGGTAGGACCTACGAGCAGTACTTC
CSVVPGRTYEQYF
>TRBV29-1|many|TRBD1|TRBJ1-4
TGCAGCGTGACTGGGACAGAAAATGAAAAACTGTTTTTT
CSVTGTENEKLFF
>TRBV29-1|many|NA|TRBJ2-2
TGCAGCGTTGATCTTGGTCGGCGGGCGAACACCGGGGAGCTGTTTTTT
CSVDLGRRANTGELFF
>TRBV2|NA|TRBD2|TRBJ2-1
TGTGCCACCATGGGGAGGGGCCATGAGCAGTTCTTC
CATMGRGHEQFF
>TRBV19|few|NA|TRBJ1-5
TGTGCCAGGCGAAGAGGAAGTAATCAGCCCCAGCATTTT
CARRRGSNQPQHF
>TRBV27|NA|NA|TRBJ2-3
TGTGCCAGCAGTGCGTCGTACACAGATACGCAGTATTTT
CASSASYTDTQYF
>TRBV12-3/TRBV12-4|few|NA|TRBJ2-7
TGTGCCAGCCGGGACGGGAGCTCCTACGAGCAGTACTTC
CASRDGSSYEQYF
>TRBV10-2|NA|NA|TRBJ2-7
TGCGCCAGCAGTGAGTCCGGGCCCTCCTACGAGCAGTACTTC
CASSESGPSYEQYF
>TRBV6-2/TRBV6-3|many|NA|TRBJ1-1
TGTGCCAGCAGTTACGGGCCCGAGACAGAAGCTTTCTTT
CASSYGPETEAFF
>TRBV6-5|medium-sized|NA|TRBJ2-2
TGTGCCAGCAGTTACAGGGTGGGTTCCGGGGAGCTGTTTTTT
CASSYRVGSGELFF
>TRBV28|many|NA|TRBJ2-5
TGTGCCAGCAGTTTATTTTCCGTGGTCCTGTTGAAAGAGACCCAGTACTTC
CASSLFSVVLLKETQYF
>TRBV4-3|many|NA|TRBJ2-1
TGCGCCAGCAGCCAGGACGGGAACAATGAGCAGTTCTTC
CASSQDGNNEQFF
>TRBV24-1|few|NA|TRBJ1-1
TGTGCCACCAGTGACCTCCACAGGGCGACTGAAGCTTTCTTT
CATSDLHRATEAFF
>TRBV6-5|many|TRBD1|TRBJ1-2
TGTGCCAGCAGTTACTCGAGACAGGGGGATGGCTACACCTTC
CASSYSRQGDGYTF
>TRBV6-6|few|TRBD1|TRBJ2-7
TGTGCCAGCAGTAGGGGGACAGGGCTAGAGCAGTACTTC
CASSRGTGLEQYF
>TRBV20-1|few|TRBD2|TRBJ2-7
TGCAGTGCAACCAGCGGGAGTCCCCACGAGCAGTACTTC
CSATSGSPHEQYF
>TRBV20-1|medium-sized|NA|TRBJ1-1
TGCAGTGCCCCCAACGACAGGAACACTGAAGCTTTCTTT
CSAPNDRNTEAFF
>TRBV28|many|TRBD1|TRBJ1-1
TGTGCCAGCAGAGGGACAGGTTACACTGAAGCTTTCTTT
CASRGTGYTEAFF
>TRBV30|many|NA|TRBJ2-7
TGTGCCGGGACCTTGGACCTTTCGCCCTACGAGCAGTACTTC
CAGTLDLSPYEQYF
>TRBV5-4|many|NA|TRBJ2-1
TGTGCCAGCAGCAAACCCGGTGCCGGAGGAAATGAGCAGTTCTTC
CASSKPGAGGNEQFF
>TRBV28|NA|NA|TRBJ2-7
TGTGCCACCGGGGCAGGGGACTACGAGCAGTACTTC
CATGAGDYEQYF
>TRBV28|many|NA|TRBJ1-3
TGTGCCAGCAGTTCTGCAGGGCTCGGAAACACCATATATTTT
CASSSAGLGNTIYF
>TRBV20-1|few|NA|TRBJ1-5
TGCAGTGCTAGTAGTGGGAGTAGCAATCAGCCCCAGCATTTT
CSASSGSSNQPQHF
>TRBV2|NA|TRBD1|TRBJ1-1
TGTGCCAGCAACAGACAGGGGCTTACTGAAGCTTCCTTT
CASNRQGLTEASF
>TRBV18|many|NA|TRBJ1-1
TGTGCCAGCTCACCTACCCTAGTGAACACTGAAGCTTTCTTT
CASSPTLVNTEAFF
>TRBV5-6|NA|NA|TRBJ1-1
TGTGCCAGCAGCTTGCTAGGGGTGAGGACTGAAGCTTTCTTT
CASSLLGVRTEAFF
>TRBV10-2|many|NA|TRBJ2-1
TGCGCCAGCAGCCCTAGTAGTCGGAACAATGAGCAGTTCTTC
CASSPSSRNNEQFF
>TRBV2|many|NA|TRBJ2-3
TGTGCCAGCAGTGAAGCCGGATATAGCACAGATACGCAGTATTTT
CASSEAGYSTDTQYF
>TRBV9|NA|NA|TRBJ2-2
TGTGCCAGCAGCGTAGTCCGGACCGGGGAGCTGTTTTTT
CASSVVRTGELFF
>TRBV27|many|TRBD2|TRBJ2-5
TGTGCCAGCAGTCCTAGACTAGCGGGAGGAGAGACCCAGTACTTC
CASSPRLAGGETQYF
>TRBV12-3/TRBV12-4|many|NA|TRBJ2-3
TGTGCCAGCAGTTTAGCGATTAGTAAGCGTCTCACAGATACGCAGTATTTT
CASSLAISKRLTDTQYF
>TRBV2|many|NA|TRBJ1-1
TGTGCCAGCAGTGAACAGAACACTGAAGCTTTCTTT
CASSEQNTEAFF
>TRBV6-9|many|NA|TRBJ2-3
TGTGCCAGCAGTAACCGGGACGGAATCACAGATACGCAGTATTTT
CASSNRDGITDTQYF
>TRBV5-1|NA|TRBD2|TRBJ2-1
TGCGCCAGCAGCCCTAGCGGGAGGGTGTCCTACAATGAGCAGTTCTTC
CASSPSGRVSYNEQFF
>TRBV10-3|NA|NA|TRBJ1-5
TGTGCCATCAGTGAGAACAATCAGCCCCAGCATTTT
CAISENNQPQHF
>TRBV6-1|many|NA|TRBJ1-6
TGTGCCAGCAGTATTATCGACCGTAGGGATAATTCACCCCTCCACTTT
CASSIIDRRDNSPLHF
>TRBV12-3/TRBV12-4|NA|NA|TRBJ1-2
TGTGCCAGCAGTTTAGCTCCAGGACTGGCTAACTATGGCTACACCTTC
CASSLAPGLANYGYTF
>TRBV24-1|many|TRBD2|TRBJ2-3
TGTGCCACCAGTGACCCAAGCGGGGGGGCAACAGATACGCAGTATTTT
CATSDPSGGATDTQYF
>TRBV6-5|few|NA|TRBJ2-7
TGTGCCAGCAGTCCCCGGGACGGAGGAGAGCAGTACTTC
CASSPRDGGEQYF